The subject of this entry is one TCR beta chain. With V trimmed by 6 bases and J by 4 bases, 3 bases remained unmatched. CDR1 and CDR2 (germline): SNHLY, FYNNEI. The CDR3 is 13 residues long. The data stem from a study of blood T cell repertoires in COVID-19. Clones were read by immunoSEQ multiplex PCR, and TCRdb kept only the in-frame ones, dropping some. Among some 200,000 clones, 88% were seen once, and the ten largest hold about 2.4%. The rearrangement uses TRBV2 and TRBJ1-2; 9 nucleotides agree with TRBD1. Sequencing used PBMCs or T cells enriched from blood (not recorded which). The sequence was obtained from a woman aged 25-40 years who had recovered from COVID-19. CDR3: CASRADRGYGYTF. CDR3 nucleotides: TGTGCCAGCAGAGCGGACAGGGGCTATGGCTACACCTTC.